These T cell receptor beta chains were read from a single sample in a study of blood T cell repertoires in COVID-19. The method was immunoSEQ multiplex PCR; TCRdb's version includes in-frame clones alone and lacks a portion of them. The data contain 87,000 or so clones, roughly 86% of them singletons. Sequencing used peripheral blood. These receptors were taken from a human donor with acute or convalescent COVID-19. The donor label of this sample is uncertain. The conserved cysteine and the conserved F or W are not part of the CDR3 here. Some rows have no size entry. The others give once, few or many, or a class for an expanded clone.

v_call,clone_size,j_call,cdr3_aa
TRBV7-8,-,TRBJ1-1,ASSLGEYTEAF
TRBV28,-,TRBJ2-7,ASSSYGPGSYEQY
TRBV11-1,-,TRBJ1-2,ASSLKITAGYT
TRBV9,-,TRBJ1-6,ASTTGQGNYNSPLH
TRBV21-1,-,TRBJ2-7,ASSPRDRGSRGLN
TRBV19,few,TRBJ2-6,ASTATPGANVLT
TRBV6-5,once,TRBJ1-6,ASSSTSSTPSPLH
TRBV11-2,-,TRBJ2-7,ASSLGDRGQEQY
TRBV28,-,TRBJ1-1,ASSLGQAEAF
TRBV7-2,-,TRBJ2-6,ASSRDQQGATGANVLT
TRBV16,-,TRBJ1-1,ASSQRTGGPFEAF
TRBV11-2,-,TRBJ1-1,ASSLSRANKAF
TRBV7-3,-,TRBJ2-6,ASSPRVEGGANVLT
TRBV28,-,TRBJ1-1,ASSTTIRRGNWNTEAF
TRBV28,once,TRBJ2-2,ASSFGSPINTGELF
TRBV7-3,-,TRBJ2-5,ASSPGNQETQY
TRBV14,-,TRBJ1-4,ASSRTGGSTNEKLF
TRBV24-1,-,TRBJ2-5,ATSDPGTSGGYQETQY
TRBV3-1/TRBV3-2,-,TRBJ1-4,ASSQAWGGATNEKLF
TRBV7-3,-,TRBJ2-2,ASSPLTGTGELF
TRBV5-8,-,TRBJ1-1,ASSLGTGMNTEAF
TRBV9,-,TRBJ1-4,ASSVAPGTPNEKLF
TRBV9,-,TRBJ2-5,ASSVGGQGRETQY
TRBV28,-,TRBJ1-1,ASSFSLSTTEAF
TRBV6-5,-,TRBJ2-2,ASSPDPGSGELF
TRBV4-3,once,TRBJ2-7,ASSQPASGVDEQY
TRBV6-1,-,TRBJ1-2,ASSETGRSPSGYGYT
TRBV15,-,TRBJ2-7,ATSRGGSPSYEQY
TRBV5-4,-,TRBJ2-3,ASSPYTSGGSNTQY
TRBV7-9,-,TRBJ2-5,ASSLGAGIQETQY
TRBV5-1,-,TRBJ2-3,ASSLESYSTDTQY
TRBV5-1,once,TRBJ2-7,ASSLAGQNYEQY
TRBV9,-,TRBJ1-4,ASSKRQGSNEKLF
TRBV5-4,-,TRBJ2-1,ASSRGGRGPGEQF
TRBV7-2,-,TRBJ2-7,ASSRRLAGGYEQY
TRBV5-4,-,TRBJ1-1,ASTPRGGNTEAF
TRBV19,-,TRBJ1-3,ASSKPGGGNSNTIY
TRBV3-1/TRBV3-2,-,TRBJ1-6,ASSQGPYNSPLH
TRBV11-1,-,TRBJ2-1,ASSLAFGTPDYNEQF
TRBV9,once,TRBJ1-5,ASSVAGRVNQPQH
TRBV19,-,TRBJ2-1,ATNPGTSGGAWYNEQF
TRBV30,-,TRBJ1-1,AWGRRTEAF
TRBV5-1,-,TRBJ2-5,ASSEGGGGTQY
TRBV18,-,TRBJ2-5,ASSEQETQY
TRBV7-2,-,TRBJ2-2,ASSYPTGSTGELF
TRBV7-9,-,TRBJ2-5,ASRNPRGDIQETQY
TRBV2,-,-,ASSVIRGNEQY
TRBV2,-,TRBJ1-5,ASSEEAGTQPQH
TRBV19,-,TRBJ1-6,ASRSGTFSSSYNSPLH
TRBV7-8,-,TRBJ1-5,ASQGARVGQPQH
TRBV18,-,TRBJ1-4,ASSLDRSGHTNEKLF
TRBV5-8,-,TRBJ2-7,ASSLLLAVTYEQY
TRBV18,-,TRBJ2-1,ASSRLAGDSKEQF